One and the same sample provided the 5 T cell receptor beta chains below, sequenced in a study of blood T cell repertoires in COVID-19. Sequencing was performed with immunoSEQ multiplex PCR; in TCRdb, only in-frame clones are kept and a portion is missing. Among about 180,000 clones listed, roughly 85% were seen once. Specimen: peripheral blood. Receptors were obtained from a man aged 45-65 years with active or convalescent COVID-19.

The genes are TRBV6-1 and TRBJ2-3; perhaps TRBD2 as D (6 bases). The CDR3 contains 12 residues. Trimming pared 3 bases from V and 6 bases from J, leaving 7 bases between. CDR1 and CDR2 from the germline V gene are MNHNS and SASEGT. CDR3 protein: CASSEGTDTQYF. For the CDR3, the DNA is TGTGCCAGCAGTGAGGGGACTGATACGCAGTATTTT.

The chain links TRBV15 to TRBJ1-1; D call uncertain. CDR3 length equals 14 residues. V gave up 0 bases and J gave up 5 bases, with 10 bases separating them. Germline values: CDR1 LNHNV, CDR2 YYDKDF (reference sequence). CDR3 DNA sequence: TGTGCCACCAGCAGAGATCTAGAAAGTACTGAAGCTTTCTTT. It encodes CATSRDLESTEAFF.

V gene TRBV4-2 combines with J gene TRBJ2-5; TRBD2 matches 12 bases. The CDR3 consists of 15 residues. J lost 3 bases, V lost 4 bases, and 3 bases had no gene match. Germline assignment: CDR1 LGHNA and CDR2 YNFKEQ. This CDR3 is CASSRLAGDEETQYF. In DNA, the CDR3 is TGTGCCAGCAGCCGACTAGCGGGGGACGAAGAGACCCAGTACTTC.

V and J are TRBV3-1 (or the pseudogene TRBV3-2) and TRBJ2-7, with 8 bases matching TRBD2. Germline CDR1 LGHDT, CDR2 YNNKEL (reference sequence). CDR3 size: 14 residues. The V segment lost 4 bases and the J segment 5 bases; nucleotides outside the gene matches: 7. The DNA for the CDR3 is TGTGCCAGCAGCCCGAGCGGGAGAACGGACGAGCAGTACTTC. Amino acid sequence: CASSPSGRTDEQYF.

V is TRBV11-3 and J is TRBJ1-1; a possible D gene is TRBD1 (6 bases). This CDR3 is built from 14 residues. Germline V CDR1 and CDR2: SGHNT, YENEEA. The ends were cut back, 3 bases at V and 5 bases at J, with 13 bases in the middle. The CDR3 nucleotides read TGTGCCAGCAGCTTCGCGGCAGGGGCGACTGAAGCTTTCTTT. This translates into CASSFAAGATEAFF.